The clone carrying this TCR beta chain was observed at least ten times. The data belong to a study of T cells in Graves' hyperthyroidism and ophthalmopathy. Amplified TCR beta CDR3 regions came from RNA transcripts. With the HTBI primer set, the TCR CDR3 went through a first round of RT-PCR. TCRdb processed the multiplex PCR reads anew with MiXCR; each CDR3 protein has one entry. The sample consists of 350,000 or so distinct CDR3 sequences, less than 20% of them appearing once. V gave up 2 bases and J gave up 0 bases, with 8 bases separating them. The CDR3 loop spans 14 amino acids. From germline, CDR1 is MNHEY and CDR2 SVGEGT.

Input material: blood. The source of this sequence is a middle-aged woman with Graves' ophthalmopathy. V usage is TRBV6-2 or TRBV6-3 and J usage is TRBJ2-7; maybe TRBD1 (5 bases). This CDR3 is CASSYAGASYEQYF. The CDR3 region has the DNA TGTGCCAGCAGTTACGCTGGGGCCTCCTACGAGCAGTACTTC.